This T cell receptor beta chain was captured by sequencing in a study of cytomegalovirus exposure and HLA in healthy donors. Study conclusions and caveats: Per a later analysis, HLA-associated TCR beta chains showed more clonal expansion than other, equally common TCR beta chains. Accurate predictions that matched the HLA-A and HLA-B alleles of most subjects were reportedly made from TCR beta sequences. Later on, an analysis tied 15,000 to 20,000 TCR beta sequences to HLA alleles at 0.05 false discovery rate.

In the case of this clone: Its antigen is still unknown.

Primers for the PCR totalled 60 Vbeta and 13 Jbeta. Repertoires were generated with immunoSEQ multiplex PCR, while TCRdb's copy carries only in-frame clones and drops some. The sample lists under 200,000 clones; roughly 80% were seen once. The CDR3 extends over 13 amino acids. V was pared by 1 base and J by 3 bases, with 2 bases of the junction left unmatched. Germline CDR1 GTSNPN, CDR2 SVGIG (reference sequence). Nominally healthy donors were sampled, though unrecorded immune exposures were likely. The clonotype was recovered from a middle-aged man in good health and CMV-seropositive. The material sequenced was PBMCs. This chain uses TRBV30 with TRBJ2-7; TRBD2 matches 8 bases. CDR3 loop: CAWSAGGDYEQYF. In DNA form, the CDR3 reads TGTGCCTGGAGTGCCGGGGGGGACTACGAGCAGTACTTC. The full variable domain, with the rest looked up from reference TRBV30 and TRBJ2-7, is SQTIHQWPATLVQPVGSPLSLECTVEGTSNPNLYWYRQAAGRGLQLLFYSVGIGQISSEVPQNLSASRPQDRQFILSSKKLLLSDSGFYLCAWSAGGDYEQYFGPGTRLTVT.